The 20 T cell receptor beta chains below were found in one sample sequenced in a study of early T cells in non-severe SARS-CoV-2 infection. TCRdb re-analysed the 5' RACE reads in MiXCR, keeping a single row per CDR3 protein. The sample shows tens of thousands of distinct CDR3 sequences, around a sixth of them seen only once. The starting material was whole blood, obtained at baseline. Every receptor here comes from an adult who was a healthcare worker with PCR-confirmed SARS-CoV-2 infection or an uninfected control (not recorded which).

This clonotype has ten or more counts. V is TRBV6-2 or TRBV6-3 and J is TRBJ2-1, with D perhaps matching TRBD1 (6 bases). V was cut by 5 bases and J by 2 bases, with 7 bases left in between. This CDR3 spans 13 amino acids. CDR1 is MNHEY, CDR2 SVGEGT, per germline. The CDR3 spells CASSGTPYNEQFF. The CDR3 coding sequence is TGTGCCAGCAGTGGGACACCCTACAATGAGCAGTTCTTC.

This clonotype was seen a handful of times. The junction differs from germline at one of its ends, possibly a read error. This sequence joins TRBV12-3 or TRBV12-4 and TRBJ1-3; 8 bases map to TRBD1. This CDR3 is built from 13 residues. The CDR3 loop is CVSRVTGENTIYF. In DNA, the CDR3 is TGTGTCAGCAGAGTGACAGGGGAAAACACCATATATTTT.

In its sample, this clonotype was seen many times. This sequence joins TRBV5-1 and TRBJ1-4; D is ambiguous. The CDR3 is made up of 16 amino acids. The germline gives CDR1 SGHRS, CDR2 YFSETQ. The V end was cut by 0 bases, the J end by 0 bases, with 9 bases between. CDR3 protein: CASSLVGQTTNEKLFF. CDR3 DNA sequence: TGCGCCAGCAGCTTGGTAGGGCAGACAACTAATGAAAAACTGTTTTTT. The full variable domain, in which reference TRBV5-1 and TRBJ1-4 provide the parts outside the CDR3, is KAGVTQTPRYLIKTRGQQVTLSCSPISGHRSVSWYQQTPGQGLQFLFEYFSETQRNKGNFPGRFSGRQFSNSRSEMNVSTLELGDSALYLCASSLVGQTTNEKLFFGSGTQLSVL.

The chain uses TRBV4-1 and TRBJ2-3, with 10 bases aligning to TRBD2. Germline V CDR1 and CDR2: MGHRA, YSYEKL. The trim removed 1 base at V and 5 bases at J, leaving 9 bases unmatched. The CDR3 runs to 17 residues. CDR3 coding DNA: TGCGCCAGCAGCCAAGTCCTAGCGGGAGTCCCAGGAGATACGCAGTATTTT. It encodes CASSQVLAGVPGDTQYF.

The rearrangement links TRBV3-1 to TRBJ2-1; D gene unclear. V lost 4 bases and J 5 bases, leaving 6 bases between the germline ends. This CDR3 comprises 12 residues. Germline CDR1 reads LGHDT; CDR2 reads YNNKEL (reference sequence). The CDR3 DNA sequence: TGTGCCAGCAGCCCTACCAACAATGAGCAGTTCTTC. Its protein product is CASSPTNNEQFF.

CDR3 loop: CASSLVTYSGKRVNEQFF. The DNA for the CDR3 is TGTGCCAGCAGCCTAGTTACTTATAGCGGGAAAAGAGTTAATGAGCAGTTCTTC. The rearrangement uses TRBV7-9 and TRBJ2-1, with 8 bases identical to TRBD2. V lost 5 bases and J lost 7; bases outside the gene matches: 19. This CDR3 spans 18 amino acids. Germline V gives CDR1 SEHNR, CDR2 FQNEAQ (reference sequence). The full variable domain, with the rest looked up from reference TRBV7-9 and TRBJ2-1, is DTGVSQNPRHKITKRGQNVTFRCDPISEHNRLYWYRQTLGQGPEFLTYFQNEAQLEKSRLLSDRFSAERPKGSFSTLEIQRTEQGDSAMYLCASSLVTYSGKRVNEQFFGPGTRLTVL.

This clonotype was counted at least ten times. The CDR3 sequence is CASSLAQGQPQHF. CDR3 in DNA: TGTGCCAGCAGTTTAGCGCAGGGTCAGCCCCAGCATTTT. V usage is TRBV12-3 or TRBV12-4 and J usage is TRBJ1-5; a weak D match, TRBD1 (5 bases). The V end was cut by 0 bases, the J end by 6 bases, with 6 bases between. The CDR3 is made up of 13 amino acids.

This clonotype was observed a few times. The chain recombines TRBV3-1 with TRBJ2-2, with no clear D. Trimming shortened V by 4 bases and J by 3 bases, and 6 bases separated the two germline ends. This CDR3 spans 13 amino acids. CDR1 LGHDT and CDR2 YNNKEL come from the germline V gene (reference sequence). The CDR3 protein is CASSRQYTGELFF. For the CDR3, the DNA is TGTGCCAGCAGCCGCCAGTACACCGGGGAGCTGTTTTTT.

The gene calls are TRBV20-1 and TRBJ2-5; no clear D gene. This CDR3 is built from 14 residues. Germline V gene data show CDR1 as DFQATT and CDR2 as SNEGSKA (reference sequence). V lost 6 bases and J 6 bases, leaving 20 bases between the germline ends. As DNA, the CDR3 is TGCAGTGCGAAACTGGTCCCAAGCAAACAGACCCAGTACTTC. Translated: CSAKLVPSKQTQYF.

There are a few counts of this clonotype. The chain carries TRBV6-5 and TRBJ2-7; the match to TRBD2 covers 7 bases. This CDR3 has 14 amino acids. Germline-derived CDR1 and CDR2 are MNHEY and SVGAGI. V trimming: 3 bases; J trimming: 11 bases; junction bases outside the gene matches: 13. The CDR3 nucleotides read TGTGCCAGCAGTTATCTCGATGGCAGTGGGGGGGAGTACTTC. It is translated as CASSYLDGSGGEYF.

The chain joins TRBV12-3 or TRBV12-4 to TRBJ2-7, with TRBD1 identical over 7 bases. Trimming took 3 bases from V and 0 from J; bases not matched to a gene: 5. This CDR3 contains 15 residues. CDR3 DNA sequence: TGTGCCAGCAGTTTGGGGACAGCTATCTCCTACGAGCAGTACTTC. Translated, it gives CASSLGTAISYEQYF.

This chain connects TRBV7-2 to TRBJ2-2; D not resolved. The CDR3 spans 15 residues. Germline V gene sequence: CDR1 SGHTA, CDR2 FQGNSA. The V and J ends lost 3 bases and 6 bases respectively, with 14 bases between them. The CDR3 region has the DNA TGTGCCAGCAGCTTTTTCGTCCAGGCGGCCGGGGAGCTGTTTTTT. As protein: CASSFFVQAAGELFF.

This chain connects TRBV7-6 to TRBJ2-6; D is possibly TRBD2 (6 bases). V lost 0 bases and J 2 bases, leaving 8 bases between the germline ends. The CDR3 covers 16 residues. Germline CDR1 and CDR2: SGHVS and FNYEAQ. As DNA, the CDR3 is TGTGCCAGCAGCTTAGCGGGGGGTACTGGGGCCAACGTCCTGACTTTC. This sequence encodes CASSLAGGTGANVLTF. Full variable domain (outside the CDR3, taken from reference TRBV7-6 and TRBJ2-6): GAGVSQSPRYKVTKRGQDVALRCDPISGHVSLYWYRQALGQGPEFLTYFNYEAQQDKSGLPNDRFSAERPEGSISTLTIQRTEQRDSAMYRCASSLAGGTGANVLTFGAGSRLTVL.

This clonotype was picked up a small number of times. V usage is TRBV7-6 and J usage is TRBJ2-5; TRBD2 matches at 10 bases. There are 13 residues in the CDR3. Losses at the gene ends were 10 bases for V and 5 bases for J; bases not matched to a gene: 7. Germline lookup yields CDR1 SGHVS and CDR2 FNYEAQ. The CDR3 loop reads CATSGRQQETQYF. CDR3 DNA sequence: TGTGCCACTAGCGGGAGACAACAGGAGACCCAGTACTTC.

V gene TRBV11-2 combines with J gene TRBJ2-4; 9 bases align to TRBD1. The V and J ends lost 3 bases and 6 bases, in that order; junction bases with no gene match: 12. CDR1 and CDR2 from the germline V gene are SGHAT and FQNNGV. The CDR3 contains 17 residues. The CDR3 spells CASSFDFWTGVGNIQYF. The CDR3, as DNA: TGTGCCAGCAGCTTTGATTTCTGGACAGGGGTAGGAAACATTCAGTACTTC.

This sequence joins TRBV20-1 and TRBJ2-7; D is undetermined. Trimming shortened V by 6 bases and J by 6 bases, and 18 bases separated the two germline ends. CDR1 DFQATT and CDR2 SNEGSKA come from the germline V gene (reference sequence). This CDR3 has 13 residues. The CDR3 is CSAHQQTPLEQYF. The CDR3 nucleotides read TGCAGTGCGCATCAGCAAACCCCCCTCGAGCAGTACTTC.

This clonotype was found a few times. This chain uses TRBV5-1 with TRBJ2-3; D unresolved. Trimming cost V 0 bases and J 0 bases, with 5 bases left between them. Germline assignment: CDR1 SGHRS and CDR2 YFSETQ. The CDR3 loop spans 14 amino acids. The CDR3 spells CASSLGPSTDTQYF. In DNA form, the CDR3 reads TGCGCCAGCAGCTTGGGGCCCAGCACAGATACGCAGTATTTT.

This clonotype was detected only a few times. CDR3 protein: CSAREDRNTEAFF. The CDR3 nucleotides are TGCAGTGCTAGGGAGGACAGAAACACTGAAGCTTTCTTT. V usage is TRBV20-1 and J usage is TRBJ1-1; TRBD1 is a possible D gene (6 bases). The germline CDR1 and CDR2 sequences are DFQATT and SNEGSKA (reference sequence). This CDR3 contains 13 residues. Trimming left V 3 bases short and J 2 bases short, with 10 bases between.

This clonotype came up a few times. CDR3 residues: CASNVAGSRPADTQYF. Here the CDR3 DNA reads TGTGCCAGCAACGTCGCGGGAAGTCGTCCGGCAGATACGCAGTATTTT. V usage is TRBV27 and J usage is TRBJ2-3, with a tentative D call TRBD2 (6 bases). The V gene lost 7 bases and the J gene lost 4 bases, with 21 bases spanning the gap. This CDR3 spans 16 amino acids. Germline CDR1 reads MNHEY; CDR2 reads SMNVEV (reference sequence).

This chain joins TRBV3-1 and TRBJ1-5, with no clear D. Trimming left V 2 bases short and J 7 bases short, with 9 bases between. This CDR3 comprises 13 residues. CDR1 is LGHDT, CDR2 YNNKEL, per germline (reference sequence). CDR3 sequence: CASSQTIHQPQHF. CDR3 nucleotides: TGTGCCAGCAGCCAAACCATCCACCAGCCCCAGCATTTT.